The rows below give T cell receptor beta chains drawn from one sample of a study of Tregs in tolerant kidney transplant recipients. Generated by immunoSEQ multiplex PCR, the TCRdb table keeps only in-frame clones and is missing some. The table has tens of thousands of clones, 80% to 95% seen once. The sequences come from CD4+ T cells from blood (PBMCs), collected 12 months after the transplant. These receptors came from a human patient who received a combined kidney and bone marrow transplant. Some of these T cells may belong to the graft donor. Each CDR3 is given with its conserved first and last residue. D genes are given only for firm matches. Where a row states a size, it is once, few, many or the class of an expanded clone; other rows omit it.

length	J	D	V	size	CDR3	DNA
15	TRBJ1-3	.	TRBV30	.	CAWSVPRADGNTIYF	TGTGCCTGGAGTGTCCCCAGGGCCGACGGAAACACCATATATTTT
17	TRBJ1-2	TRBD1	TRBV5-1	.	CASSTRQGLELNYGYTF	TGCGCCAGCAGCACAAGACAGGGGTTGGAATTAAACTATGGCTACACCTTC
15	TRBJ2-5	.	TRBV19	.	CASGPWGGGQETQYF	TGTGCCAGTGGTCCTTGGGGAGGGGGACAAGAGACCCAGTACTTC
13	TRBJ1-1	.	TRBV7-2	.	CASSPQGPTEAFF	TGTGCCAGCAGCCCCCAGGGCCCGACTGAAGCTTTCTTT
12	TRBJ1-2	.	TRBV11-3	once	CASSLPGDGYTF	TGTGCCAGCAGCTTACCGGGAGATGGCTACACCTTC
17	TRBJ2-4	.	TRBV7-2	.	CASSLELLLDAKNIQYF	TGTGCCAGCAGCTTAGAGCTCCTACTCGATGCCAAAAACATTCAGTACTTC
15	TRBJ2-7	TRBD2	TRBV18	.	CASSAAGGAHYEQYF	TGTGCCAGCTCAGCGGCGGGAGGGGCCCACTACGAGCAGTACTTC
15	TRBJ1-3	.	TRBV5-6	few	CASSFFWQVGNTIYF	TGTGCCAGCAGCTTCTTTTGGCAGGTCGGAAACACCATATATTTT
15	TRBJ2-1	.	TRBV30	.	CAWSLTTGGYNEQFF	TGTGCCTGGAGTCTTACCACCGGAGGGTACAATGAGCAGTTCTTC
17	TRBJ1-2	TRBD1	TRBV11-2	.	CASRIRDRGSPNYGYTF	TGTGCCAGCAGGATCCGGGACAGGGGGTCCCCTAACTATGGCTACACCTTC
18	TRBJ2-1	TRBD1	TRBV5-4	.	CASSELTGTGGAVGNKFF	TGTGCCAGCAGCGAACTCACAGGGACAGGGGGCGCGGTGGGTAATAAGTTCTTC
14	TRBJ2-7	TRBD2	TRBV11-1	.	CASAFAGGSYEQYF	TGTGCCAGCGCGTTCGCGGGAGGATCCTACGAGCAGTACTTC
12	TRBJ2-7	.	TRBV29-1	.	CSARRGNYEQYF	TGCAGCGCCCGCAGGGGAAACTACGAGCAGTACTTC
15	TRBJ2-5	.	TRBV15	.	CATSSGGGSGETQYF	TGTGCCACCAGCAGTGGAGGGGGCAGTGGGGAGACCCAGTACTTC
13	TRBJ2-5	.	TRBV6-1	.	CASSETVGETQYF	TGTGCCAGCAGTGAAACGGTCGGAGAGACCCAGTACTTC
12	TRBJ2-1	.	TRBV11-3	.	CASSITYNEQFF	TGTGCCAGCAGCATCACCTACAATGAGCAGTTCTTC
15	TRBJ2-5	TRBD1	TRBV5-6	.	CASSSPGTGSETQYF	TGTGCCAGCAGCTCTCCCGGGACAGGGAGCGAGACCCAGTACTTC
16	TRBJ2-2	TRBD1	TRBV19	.	CASSIVWGTELGELFF	TGTGCCAGTAGTATAGTTTGGGGGACAGAGCTCGGGGAGCTGTTTTTT
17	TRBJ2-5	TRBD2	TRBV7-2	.	CASSSGLAGTSGETQYF	TGTGCCAGCAGCTCAGGACTAGCGGGGACCTCCGGAGAGACCCAGTACTTC
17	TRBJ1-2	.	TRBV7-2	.	CASSTSRTAGGQYGYTF	TGTGCCAGCAGTACCTCCCGGACAGCGGGAGGGCAGTATGGCTACACCTTC
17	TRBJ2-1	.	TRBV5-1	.	CASSLDQRAGTYNEQFF	TGCGCCAGCAGCTTGGATCAACGGGCGGGCACCTACAATGAGCAGTTCTTC
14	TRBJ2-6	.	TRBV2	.	CASSAEPGANVLTF	TGTGCCAGCAGTGCAGAACCTGGGGCCAACGTCCTGACTTTC
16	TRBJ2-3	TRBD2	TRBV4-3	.	CASSQVSSGGTDTQYF	TGCGCCAGCAGCCAAGTATCCAGCGGGGGCACAGATACGCAGTATTTT
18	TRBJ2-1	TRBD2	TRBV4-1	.	CASSQDPSTSGRSNEQFF	TGCGCCAGCAGCCAAGACCCTTCGACTAGCGGGAGATCCAATGAGCAGTTCTTC
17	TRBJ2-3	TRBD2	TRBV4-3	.	CASSPGTSGMSTDTQYF	TGCGCCAGCAGCCCCGGGACTAGCGGGATGAGCACAGATACGCAGTATTTT
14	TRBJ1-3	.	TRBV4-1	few	CASSQEGVGNTIYF	TGCGCCAGCAGCCAAGAAGGGGTTGGAAACACCATATATTTT
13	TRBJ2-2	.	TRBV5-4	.	CASKNFSSGELFF	TGTGCCAGCAAGAACTTTTCATCCGGGGAGCTGTTTTTT
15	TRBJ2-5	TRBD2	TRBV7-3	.	CASSPSGGEGETQYF	TGTGCCAGCAGCCCCAGCGGAGGGGAGGGAGAGACCCAGTACTTC
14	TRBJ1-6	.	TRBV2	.	CASRRGLGNSPLHF	TGTGCCAGCCGTCGGGGATTAGGAAATTCACCCCTCCACTTT
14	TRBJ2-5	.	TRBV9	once	CASSVARVGETQYF	TGTGCCAGCAGCGTGGCCCGTGTTGGAGAGACCCAGTACTTC
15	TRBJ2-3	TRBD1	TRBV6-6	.	CASSTQGVLSDTQYF	TGTGCCAGCAGTACACAGGGGGTACTATCAGATACGCAGTATTTT
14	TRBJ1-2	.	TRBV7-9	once	CASSVVAVAYGYTF	TGTGCCAGCAGCGTCGTTGCAGTAGCCTATGGCTACACCTTC
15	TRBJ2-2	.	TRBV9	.	CASSGGRESNGELFF	TGTGCCAGCAGCGGCGGCAGGGAATCAAACGGGGAGCTGTTTTTT
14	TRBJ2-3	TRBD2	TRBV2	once	CASSRLAGSDTQYF	TGTGCCAGCAGCCGACTAGCGGGGTCAGATACGCAGTATTTT
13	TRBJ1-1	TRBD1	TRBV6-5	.	CASSLGGETEAFF	TGTGCCAGCAGCTTAGGGGGCGAGACTGAAGCTTTCTTT
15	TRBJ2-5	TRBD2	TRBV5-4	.	CASSRVTSGQETQYF	TGTGCCAGCAGCCGAGTGACTAGCGGTCAAGAGACCCAGTACTTC
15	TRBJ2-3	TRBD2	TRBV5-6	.	CASSRGLAGPDTQYF	TGTGCCAGCAGCAGGGGACTAGCGGGACCAGATACGCAGTATTTT
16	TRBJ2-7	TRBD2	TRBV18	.	CASSPLKRGGVAEQYF	TGTGCCAGCTCACCCTTAAAACGGGGGGGGGTCGCCGAGCAGTACTTC
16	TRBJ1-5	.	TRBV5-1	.	CASSLEEDLGNQPQHF	TGCGCCAGCAGCTTGGAAGAGGATCTCGGCAATCAGCCCCAGCATTTT
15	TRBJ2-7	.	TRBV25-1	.	CASDAQGARNYEQYF	TGTGCCAGCGATGCACAGGGAGCAAGAAACTACGAGCAGTACTTC
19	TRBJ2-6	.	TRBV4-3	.	CASSSFVKRASSGANVLTF	TGCGCCAGCAGCTCCTTCGTGAAGAGAGCCTCCTCTGGGGCCAACGTCCTGACTTTC
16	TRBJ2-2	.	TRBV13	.	CASSLRAGFGTGELFF	TGTGCCAGCAGCTTAAGGGCAGGGTTCGGCACCGGGGAGCTGTTTTTT
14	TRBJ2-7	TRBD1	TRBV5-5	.	CASSWWDSTYEQYF	TGTGCCAGCAGCTGGTGGGACAGCACCTACGAGCAGTACTTC
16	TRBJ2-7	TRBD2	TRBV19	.	CASSIRLLPAGEEQYF	TGTGCCAGTAGTATAAGGCTCTTGCCAGCGGGAGAAGAGCAGTACTTC
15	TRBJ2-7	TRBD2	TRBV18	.	CASSPGLAGTYEQYF	TGTGCCAGCTCACCAGGACTAGCGGGGACCTACGAGCAGTACTTC
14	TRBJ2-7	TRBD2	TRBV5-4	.	CASSLFRGGVEQYF	TGTGCCAGCAGCTTGTTCCGGGGGGGTGTCGAGCAGTACTTC
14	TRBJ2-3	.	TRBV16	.	CASSHGRATDTQYF	TGTGCCAGCAGCCACGGGCGGGCGACAGATACGCAGTATTTT
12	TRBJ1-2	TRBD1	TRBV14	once	CASSRGQGGYTF	TGTGCCAGCAGCCGCGGACAGGGTGGCTACACCTTC